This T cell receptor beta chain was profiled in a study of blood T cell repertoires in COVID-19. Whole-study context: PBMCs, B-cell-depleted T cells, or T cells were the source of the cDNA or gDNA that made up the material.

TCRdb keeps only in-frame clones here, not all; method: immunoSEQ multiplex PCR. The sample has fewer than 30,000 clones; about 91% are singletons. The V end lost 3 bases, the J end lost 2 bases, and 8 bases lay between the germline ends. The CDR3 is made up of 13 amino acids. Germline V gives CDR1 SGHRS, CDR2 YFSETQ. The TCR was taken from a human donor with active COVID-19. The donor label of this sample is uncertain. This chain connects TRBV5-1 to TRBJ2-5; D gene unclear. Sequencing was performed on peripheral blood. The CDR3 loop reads CASSYDQQETQYF. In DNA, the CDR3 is TGCGCCAGCAGCTACGATCAGCAAGAGACCCAGTACTTC.